This entry lists 21 T cell receptor beta chains sequenced from one sample in a study of T cell responses to AZD1222 COVID-19 vaccine. Data came from immunoSEQ multiplex PCR; TCRdb stores just in-frame clones and leaves some out. This sample has about 120,000 clones, with about 92% found just once. Sequences were derived from peripheral blood, sampled on day 0 of AZD1222 vaccination. These TCRs come from an adult in good health.

The chain joins TRBV10-2 to TRBJ2-3, with 7 bases aligning to TRBD2. After removal of 6 bases from V and 2 bases from J, the junction contained 5 bases not matched to a gene. Germline V gene sequence: CDR1 WSHSY, CDR2 SAAADI. This CDR3 is 14 amino acids long. CDR3: CASSSAGITDTQYF. CDR3 in DNA: TGCGCCAGCAGCTCAGCGGGGATCACAGATACGCAGTATTTT.

Written as DNA, the CDR3 is TGTGCCAGCAGTTACTCGGGGGGACGCAATCAGCCCCAGCATTTT. It encodes CASSYSGGRNQPQHF. The chain has TRBV6-5 and TRBJ1-5; D perhaps matches TRBD1 (5 bases). The CDR3 totals 15 residues. Trimming left V 0 bases short and J 2 bases short, with 8 bases between. CDR1 MNHEY and CDR2 SVGAGI come from the germline V gene.

The chain is built from TRBV19 and TRBJ2-4; D is possibly TRBD2 (5 bases). Deletions cut 1 base from V and 8 bases from J, with 15 bases between. CDR3 length: 15 residues. CDR1 is LNHDA, CDR2 SQIVND, per germline (reference sequence). Here the CDR3 reads CASSIGDEGSDIQYF. The CDR3 coding sequence is TGTGCCAGTAGTATAGGGGATGAGGGTTCGGACATTCAGTACTTC. Full variable domain (missing parts from reference TRBV19 and TRBJ2-4): DGGITQSPKYLFRKEGQNVTLSCEQNLNHDAMYWYRQDPGQGLRLIYYSQIVNDFQKGDIAEGYSVSREKKESFPLTVTSAQKNPTAFYLCASSIGDEGSDIQYFGAGTRLSVL.

This clone has a handful of counts. The gene calls are TRBV30 and TRBJ2-4; 8 bases line up with TRBD1. CDR3 size: 13 residues. The V gene's germline CDR1 is GTSNPN and CDR2 SVGIG (reference sequence). The trim removed 1 base at V and 7 bases at J, leaving 3 bases unmatched. The DNA for the CDR3 is TGTGCCTGGAGTGCCACAGGGGGGAACATTCAGTACTTC. Amino acid sequence: CAWSATGGNIQYF.

The chain couples TRBV7-9 to TRBJ1-2, with D uncertain. V lost 2 bases and J 2 bases, leaving 6 bases between the germline ends. The CDR3 runs to 13 residues. Germline CDR1 is SEHNR and CDR2 is FQNEAQ (reference sequence). The CDR3 sequence: CASSLNGNYGYTF. CDR3 in DNA: TGTGCCAGCAGCTTAAACGGAAACTATGGCTACACCTTC. Based on the CDR3 plus reference TRBV7-9 and TRBJ1-2, the full variable domain is DTGVSQNPRHKITKRGQNVTFRCDPISEHNRLYWYRQTLGQGPEFLTYFQNEAQLEKSRLLSDRFSAERPKGSFSTLEIQRTEQGDSAMYLCASSLNGNYGYTFGSGTRLTVV.

The genes are TRBV11-2 and TRBJ2-2; TRBD2 is a possible D gene (5 bases). The CDR3 spans 16 residues. Germline-derived CDR1 and CDR2 are SGHAT and FQNNGV. V lost 3 bases and J 2 bases, leaving 13 bases between the germline ends. CDR3 region: CASSFQVAGNTGELFF. The CDR3 coding sequence is TGTGCCAGCAGCTTTCAAGTGGCGGGTAACACCGGGGAGCTGTTTTTT.

This chain joins TRBV15 and TRBJ1-1; D not certain. Germline loops: CDR1 LNHNV, CDR2 YYDKDF (reference sequence). The CDR3 is made up of 17 amino acids. Trimming stripped 0 bases from V and 0 bases from J, with 14 bases between. This chain's CDR3 is CATSRDPPIALNTEAFF. CDR3 nucleotide sequence: TGTGCCACCAGCAGAGACCCCCCCATAGCCTTGAACACTGAAGCTTTCTTT.

This rearrangement joins TRBV12-3 or TRBV12-4 to TRBJ2-4; 7 nucleotides line up with TRBD1. V dropped 7 bases and J dropped 12; count of bases not matched to a gene: 9. CDR3 size: 12 residues. The chain's CDR3 is CASTSLGQAQYF. The CDR3 DNA follows: TGTGCCAGCACGTCCCTAGGACAGGCTCAGTACTTC.

The chain carries TRBV19 and TRBJ1-5; D remains unclear. CDR1 is LNHDA and CDR2 is SQIVND in the germline V gene (reference sequence). Trimming left V 4 bases short and J 2 bases short, with 9 bases between. This CDR3 is 14 amino acids long. The DNA of the CDR3 is TGTGCCAGTAGTAGGGGTATAGGCAATCAGCCCCAGCATTTT. The encoded protein is CASSRGIGNQPQHF.

This clone was found a few times. V usage is TRBV4-1 and J usage is TRBJ2-1; D call uncertain. Trimming took off 0 bases at V and 3 bases at J, with 9 bases between the two ends. The CDR3 is 15 residues long. Germline CDR1 reads MGHRA; CDR2 reads YSYEKL. The CDR3: CASSQDLWVYNEQFF. CDR3 nucleotides: TGCGCCAGCAGCCAAGATCTTTGGGTCTACAATGAGCAGTTCTTC.

This chain links TRBV9 with TRBJ2-2, with 8 bases fitting TRBD2. CDR1 and CDR2 (germline): SGDLS, YYNGEE. The length of the CDR3 is 17 residues. V dropped 0 bases and J dropped 0; count of bases not matched to a gene: 4. CDR3 sequence (DNA): TGTGCCAGCAGCGTAGTATCCGGGAGGGCGAACACCGGGGAGCTGTTTTTT. As protein: CASSVVSGRANTGELFF. Full variable domain (rest looked up from reference TRBV9 and TRBJ2-2): DSGVTQTPKHLITATGQRVTLRCSPRSGDLSVYWYQQSLDQGLQFLIQYYNGEERAKGNILERFSAQQFPDLHSELNLSSLELGDSALYFCASSVVSGRANTGELFFGEGSRLTVL.

The V call is TRBV21-1, the J call TRBJ1-2; the tabulated D call, TRBD1, remains unverified against the DNA. TRBV21-1 is assigned pseudogene status. CDR3 length equals 13 residues. The CDR3 here is CASSKPRAYGYTF. The CDR3 DNA reads as TGTGCCAGCAGCAAACCCAGGGCCTATGGCTACACCTTC.

The chain carries TRBV11-2 and TRBJ1-1, with 8 positions matching TRBD1. The CDR3 has 17 residues. Germline-derived CDR1 and CDR2 are SGHAT and FQNNGV. V lost 1 base and J lost 2; bases outside the gene matches: 9. CDR3: CASSLVGTGTVNTEAFF. The CDR3 DNA reads TGTGCCAGCAGCTTAGTAGGGACAGGTACAGTTAACACTGAAGCTTTCTTT.

The rearrangement uses TRBV6-5 and TRBJ1-2; D is perhaps TRBD1 (5 bases). Germline assignment: CDR1 MNHEY and CDR2 SVGAGI. The ends were cut back, 7 bases at V and 7 bases at J, with 16 bases in the middle. The CDR3 totals 13 residues. The CDR3 coding sequence is TGTGCCAGCACCCTAGGGACCTCCCGTGGCTACACCTTC. This sequence encodes CASTLGTSRGYTF.

V usage is TRBV9 and J usage is TRBJ2-7, with TRBD1 matching over 8 bases. After removal of 4 bases from V and 0 bases from J, the junction contained 3 bases not matched to a gene. The CDR3 loop spans 14 amino acids. Germline values: CDR1 SGDLS, CDR2 YYNGEE. CDR3 loop: CASSTGGISYEQYF. CDR3 bases: TGTGCCAGCAGCACAGGGGGAATCTCCTACGAGCAGTACTTC.

V is TRBV19 and J is TRBJ1-2; a possible D gene is TRBD1 (5 bases). CDR1 is LNHDA and CDR2 is SQIVND in the germline V gene (reference sequence). Trimming cost V 3 bases and J 14 bases, with 19 bases left between them. The CDR3 sequence is 13 residues long. CDR3 bases: TGTGCCAGTAGTATTTCCGGGACTCCCTCTGAGACCTTC. Its protein product is CASSISGTPSETF.

The V gene is TRBV5-5, the J gene TRBJ1-1, with a weak D call TRBD1 (5 bases). CDR1 and CDR2 (germline): SGHKS, YYEKEE (reference sequence). There are 14 residues in the CDR3. V was trimmed by 4 bases and J by 3 bases, leaving 13 bases between them. CDR3 in amino acids: CASSRLTGDTEAFF. In DNA form, the CDR3 reads TGTGCCAGCAGCCGCCTTACGGGGGACACTGAAGCTTTCTTT.

For the CDR3, the DNA is TGTGCCAGCAGCGTAGTCGGGGGACAGGGGCATGGCTACACCTTC. It codes for CASSVVGGQGHGYTF. J is TRBJ1-2 and V is TRBV9, with 10 bases fitting TRBD1. Germline V CDR1 and CDR2: SGDLS, YYNGEE. V was pared by 0 bases and J by 6 bases, with 5 bases of the junction left unmatched. The CDR3 spans 15 residues.

The rearrangement joins TRBV11-2 to TRBJ1-5; tentative D call: TRBD1 (6 bases). The CDR3 has 13 amino acids. CDR1 SGHAT and CDR2 FQNNGV come from the germline V gene. V was shortened by 5 bases and J by 4 bases, with 9 bases between the two germline ends. This chain's CDR3 is CASSRTVNQPQHF. In DNA form, the CDR3 reads TGTGCCAGCAGCCGGACAGTGAATCAGCCCCAGCATTTT.

The chain links TRBV6-5 to TRBJ1-1; tentatively, D is TRBD1 (5 bases). Germline assignment: CDR1 MNHEY and CDR2 SVGAGI. Deletions cut 4 bases from V and 3 bases from J, with 18 bases between. The CDR3 runs 16 residues. The CDR3 protein is CASSLDRGVAYTEAFF. The CDR3 DNA reads TGTGCCAGCAGTTTAGACAGAGGGGTGGCTTACACTGAAGCTTTCTTT.

The V gene is TRBV5-1, the J gene TRBJ1-5; TRBD1 aligns across 9 bases. CDR3 length: 15 residues. V trimming: 4 bases; J trimming: 6 bases; junction bases outside the gene matches: 8. Germline values: CDR1 SGHRS, CDR2 YFSETQ. The CDR3 spells CASSTGQGSGQPQHF. CDR3 sequence (DNA): TGCGCCAGCAGCACCGGACAGGGGTCGGGTCAGCCCCAGCATTTT.